The 3 T cell receptor beta chains below all came from one sample that was sequenced in a study of human T cells and chemical hapten exposure (dated by TCRdb to the early 2020s). Explained via the paper, the time point label denotes: patch test 3, about 24 weeks after DPC sensitization. The sample's treatment or condition label is to be understood as: therapeutic diphenylcyclopropenone sensitization with weekly scalp DPC. The library was generated by RACE. The run used a NextSeq 500. TCRdb handled the public reads itself, with Q25 trimming in fastp and clone calling in MiXCR, and kept productive beta chains. Rows matching on CDR3 protein sequence are summarized as one entry with the most common DNA and genes. This sample is represented by about 120,000 distinct CDR3 sequences; roughly 12% of them were singletons. The top ten constitute 2% to 2.5% of the sample. The sequenced sample was whole blood, obtained in connection with sensitization to the hapten diphenylcyclopropenone (DPC). The receptors were sampled from a woman between 45 and 60 years old with alopecia areata. Some clones in this sample may be carry-over from other donors' samples.

This clonotype came up many times. The chain recombines TRBV10-2 with TRBJ2-4; D is possibly TRBD1 (5 bases). The CDR3 runs 16 residues. Trimming stripped 6 bases from V and 0 bases from J, with 15 bases between. Germline values: CDR1 WSHSY, CDR2 SAAADI. The CDR3 nucleotides are TGCGCCAGCAGGTCCCCTGACAGTTTAGCCAAAAACATTCAGTACTTC. Amino acids: CASRSPDSLAKNIQYF.

This clonotype was detected many times. This chain connects TRBV10-3 to TRBJ2-3; 9 bases line up with TRBD1. CDR1 and CDR2 (germline): ENHRY, SYGVKD. The CDR3 covers 14 residues. The V gene end was trimmed by 8 bases and the J gene end by 4 bases; junction bases not matched to a gene: 7. The CDR3: CAIGGTGLSDTQYF. The CDR3 coding sequence is TGTGCCATCGGCGGGACAGGGCTATCAGATACGCAGTATTTT.

This clonotype was detected many times. V is TRBV19 and J is TRBJ2-7; 7 bases line up with TRBD2. V shed 3 bases, J shed 0 bases, and the junction held 11 bases outside the gene matches. The CDR3 has 17 residues. Germline CDR1 LNHDA, CDR2 SQIVND (reference sequence). Here the CDR3 reads CASSMLVGGSFSYEQYF. CDR3 sequence (DNA): TGTGCCAGTAGTATGTTAGTAGGCGGGAGCTTCTCCTACGAGCAGTACTTC.